One sample yielded the 27 T cell receptor beta chains listed below, sequenced in a study of identical twins. TCRdb re-analysed the 5' RACE reads in MiXCR, keeping a single row per CDR3 protein. The sample includes about 490,000 distinct CDR3 sequences, around 15% of them seen just once. These data also featured in a second study, about yellow fever vaccine responses in identical twins.

Material for sequencing was CD4+ T cells sorted from blood. These TCRs come from a woman aged 18-29 years in good health.

The V gene is TRBV20-1, the J gene TRBJ2-5; D uncertain. This CDR3 is 15 amino acids long. V was shortened by 3 bases and J by 3 bases, with 17 bases between the two germline ends. Germline V CDR1 and CDR2: DFQATT, SNEGSKA (reference sequence). CDR3 sequence reads: CSASNPLGGEETQYF. As DNA, the CDR3 is TGCAGTGCTAGCAATCCTTTAGGCGGAGAAGAGACCCAGTACTTC.

The chain uses TRBV11-2 and TRBJ2-2, with D possibly TRBD1 on 6 matching bases. This CDR3 contains 15 residues. Germline lookup yields CDR1 SGHAT and CDR2 FQNNGV. V was trimmed by 5 bases and J by 3 bases, leaving 13 bases between them. For the CDR3, the DNA is TGTGCCAGCAGCGTGACAGGCACGGACACCGGGGAGCTGTTTTTT. It codes for CASSVTGTDTGELFF.

The J gene is TRBJ2-5, the V gene TRBV28; D gene ambiguous. This CDR3 comprises 14 residues. Germline CDR1 is MDHEN and CDR2 is SYDVKM. V was clipped by 5 bases and J by 3 bases, with 13 bases between them. Here the CDR3 reads CASSQRPQEETQYF. CDR3 DNA: TGTGCCAGCAGTCAGAGACCCCAAGAAGAGACCCAGTACTTC.

This clonotype was seen many times. This rearrangement joins TRBV29-1 to TRBJ2-1; D uncertain. The CDR3 runs to 13 residues. Germline-derived CDR1 and CDR2 are SQVTM and ANQGSEA. V shed 5 bases and J shed 7 bases, with 15 bases lying between them. The CDR3 here is CSVSAQLGNEQFF. In DNA, the CDR3 is TGCAGCGTTTCGGCCCAACTTGGGAATGAGCAGTTCTTC.

This clonotype was seen many times. The rearrangement uses TRBV12-3 or TRBV12-4 and TRBJ1-5; 8 bases are shared with TRBD1. The CDR3 loop spans 16 amino acids. The trim removed 4 bases at V and 2 bases at J, leaving 7 bases unmatched. The CDR3 nucleotides read TGTGCCAGCAGTTCCGAGCAGGGGGCCGGCAATCAGCCCCAGCATTTT. The encoded protein is CASSSEQGAGNQPQHF.

The chain uses TRBV10-3 and TRBJ2-1; TRBD1 agrees at 7 bases. The V and J ends lost 10 bases and 5 bases, in that order; junction bases with no gene match: 11. The CDR3 runs 14 residues. Germline lookup yields CDR1 ENHRY and CDR2 SYGVKD. CDR3 nucleotide sequence: TGTGCCACCCGAGCCGGGACAGACAACAATGAGCAGTTCTTC. Its protein product is CATRAGTDNNEQFF.

The chain joins TRBV3-1 to TRBJ1-3; D gene unclear. CDR3 length: 15 amino acids. V lost 1 base and J 2 bases, leaving 9 bases between the germline ends. Germline V gives CDR1 LGHDT, CDR2 YNNKEL (reference sequence). The CDR3 region is CASSQGRAAGNTIYF. As DNA, the CDR3 is TGTGCCAGCAGCCAAGGGCGAGCGGCTGGAAACACCATATATTTT.

This chain uses TRBV12-3 or TRBV12-4 with TRBJ1-3; unclear D gene. Between the trimmed V and J ends, which lost 6 bases and 0 bases, there was a span of 15 bases. The CDR3 is made up of 16 amino acids. The CDR3 loop reads CASSSSRSSSGNTIYF. The CDR3 DNA follows: TGTGCCAGCAGCTCCTCGAGGAGTAGCTCTGGAAACACCATATATTTT.

The chain is built from TRBV15 and TRBJ2-1; D may be TRBD2 (6 bases). The CDR3 consists of 15 residues. Per the germline V gene, CDR1 is LNHNV and CDR2 is YYDKDF (reference sequence). Trimming stripped 0 bases from V and 4 bases from J, with 10 bases between. The CDR3 here is CATSRDVGTYNEQFF. The CDR3 nucleotides read TGTGCCACCAGCAGAGATGTGGGGACTTACAATGAGCAGTTCTTC.

The chain links TRBV12-3 or TRBV12-4 to TRBJ2-5, with D tentatively TRBD1 (6 bases). The CDR3 consists of 15 residues. The V gene lost 3 bases and the J gene lost 5 bases, with 16 bases spanning the gap. The CDR3 DNA is TGTGCCAGCAGTTTGTGGACAGCTTCACGGGAGACCCAGTACTTC. It codes for CASSLWTASRETQYF.

There are a few counts of this clonotype. The chain has TRBV5-5 and TRBJ1-2; D remains unclear. The CDR3 spans 15 residues. The V gene's germline CDR1 is SGHKS and CDR2 YYEKEE (reference sequence). V lost 0 bases and J 4 bases, leaving 13 bases between the germline ends. The CDR3 DNA is TGTGCCAGCAGCTTGGGGGCGGTCGGAGCCTATGGCTACACCTTC. Translation gives CASSLGAVGAYGYTF.

This clonotype was found a few times. CDR3 DNA sequence: TGTGCCAGCAGTTACCCTACTAGCGGGAGCACAGATACGCAGTATTTT. Its protein product is CASSYPTSGSTDTQYF. This sequence joins TRBV6-5 and TRBJ2-3, with 9 bases lining up with TRBD2. The germline V gene encodes CDR1 MNHEY and CDR2 SVGAGI. The ends lost 2 bases at V and 0 bases at J; junction bases unmatched: 3. This CDR3 comprises 16 residues.

This clonotype occurred a few times. The chain recombines TRBV27 with TRBJ1-6, with D possibly TRBD1 on 6 matching bases. CDR3 length: 15 residues. V was shortened by 3 bases and J by 9 bases, with 15 bases between the two germline ends. Germline CDR1 and CDR2: MNHEY and SMNVEV (reference sequence). As DNA, the CDR3 is TGTGCCAGCAGTTTGGGGGCGGCAGGGTTTTCACCCCTCCACTTT. It codes for CASSLGAAGFSPLHF.

The chain recombines TRBV20-1 with TRBJ2-7; TRBD2 matches at 12 bases. J lost 2 bases, V lost 3 bases, and 2 bases had no gene match. The germline V gene encodes CDR1 DFQATT and CDR2 SNEGSKA (reference sequence). The CDR3 consists of 14 residues. The CDR3: CSASASGRAYEQYF. In nucleotides, the CDR3 is TGCAGTGCTAGTGCTAGCGGGAGGGCCTACGAGCAGTACTTC.

This clonotype was recorded once. The chain recombines TRBV3-1 with TRBJ2-7, with D tentatively TRBD1 (5 bases). There are 14 residues in the CDR3. From germline, CDR1 is LGHDT and CDR2 YNNKEL (reference sequence). Trimming took off 0 bases at V and 2 bases at J, with 8 bases between the two ends. Here the CDR3 reads CASSQDMTAYEQYV. For the CDR3, the DNA is TGTGCCAGCAGCCAAGATATGACAGCCTACGAGCAGTACGTC.

The chain is built from TRBV11-2 and TRBJ2-7; 7 nucleotides line up with TRBD2. Trimming removed 5 bases from V and 3 bases from J; junction bases left unmatched: 13. Looked up from germline, CDR1 is SGHAT and CDR2 is FQNNGV. The CDR3 is 16 residues long. CDR3 nucleotides: TGTGCCAGCAGCGCGACTAGCTATGGTGGCGTCTACGAGCAGTACTTC. Protein: CASSATSYGGVYEQYF. Together with reference TRBV11-2 and TRBJ2-7, the CDR3 gives the full variable domain: EAGVAQSPRYKIIEKRQSVAFWCNPISGHATLYWYQQILGQGPKLLIQFQNNGVVDDSQLPKDRFSAERLKGVDSTLKIQPAKLEDSAVYLCASSATSYGGVYEQYFGPGTRLTVT.

This clonotype appeared a few times. The V call is TRBV28, the J call TRBJ1-2; D gene unclear. V lost 2 bases to trimming and J lost 3 bases, with 7 bases between them. Germline V gene sequence: CDR1 MDHEN, CDR2 SYDVKM. CDR3 size: 13 residues. In DNA form, the CDR3 reads TGTGCCAGCAGTTTAGCCCAGGACTATGGCTACACCTTC. Translated: CASSLAQDYGYTF.

This chain uses TRBV6-1 with TRBJ2-5, with D uncertain. This CDR3 comprises 12 residues. Deletions cut 6 bases from V and 5 bases from J, with 10 bases between. CDR1 is MNHNS, CDR2 SASEGT, per germline. The CDR3 reads CASRYPPETQYF. The CDR3 DNA reads as TGTGCCAGCAGATACCCTCCGGAGACCCAGTACTTC.

This clonotype is a singleton in its sample. Since no conserved phenylalanine or tryptophan closes the CDR3, a read error is the likely cause. The rearrangement links TRBV24-1 to TRBJ1-2; 10 nucleotides match TRBD1. J gave up 8 bases and V 3 bases, and 5 bases lay outside the gene matches. This CDR3 is built from 14 residues. Looked up from germline, CDR1 is KGHDR and CDR2 is SFDVKD. The CDR3 DNA follows: TGTGCCACCAGTGATGGGACAGGGGTGGAGGGCTACACCTAC. Amino acids: CATSDGTGVEGYTY.

V gene TRBV5-1 combines with J gene TRBJ2-7; no firm D call. There are 15 residues in the CDR3. Germline V gene data show CDR1 as SGHRS and CDR2 as YFSETQ. Trimming cost V 4 bases and J 1 base, with 15 bases left between them. The CDR3 loop reads CASSQDPWTSYEQYV. The DNA of the CDR3 is TGCGCCAGCAGCCAGGACCCCTGGACGTCCTACGAGCAGTACGTC.

This clonotype showed up just a few times. The J gene is TRBJ1-1, the V gene TRBV10-3; D unclear. The CDR3 extends over 12 amino acids. The germline V gene encodes CDR1 ENHRY and CDR2 SYGVKD. V was clipped by 7 bases and J by 7 bases, with 13 bases between them. This chain's CDR3 is CAIKGGLGEAFF. The CDR3, as DNA: TGTGCCATCAAGGGAGGTCTCGGTGAAGCTTTCTTT.

In this sample, this clonotype turned up a few times. This chain links TRBV7-9 with TRBJ1-4, with no clear D. Germline CDR1 reads SEHNR; CDR2 reads FQNEAQ (reference sequence). The CDR3 has 13 amino acids. V shed 1 base and J shed 8 bases, with 8 bases lying between them. Here the CDR3 DNA reads TGTGCCAGCAGCTTAGGAGGCCTAGAAAAACTGTTTTTT. Translation gives CASSLGGLEKLFF.

Many counts were recorded for this clonotype. CDR3 in DNA: TGTGCCACCAGTGATGTGGAGGGACCGAATGAGCAGTTCTTC. As protein: CATSDVEGPNEQFF. The chain carries TRBV24-1 and TRBJ2-1; D might be TRBD2 (6 bases). The germline V gene encodes CDR1 KGHDR and CDR2 SFDVKD. Deletions cut 3 bases from V and 7 bases from J, with 12 bases between. The CDR3 consists of 14 residues.

The chain links TRBV7-2 to TRBJ1-5; the match to TRBD1 covers 9 bases. Per germline, CDR1 SGHTA and CDR2 FQGNSA. This CDR3 contains 16 residues. Trimming took 5 bases from V and 2 from J; bases not matched to a gene: 7. CDR3 region: CASSRTTGGGNQPQHF. As DNA, the CDR3 is TGTGCCAGCAGCAGAACGACAGGGGGAGGCAATCAGCCCCAGCATTTT.

This clonotype was detected a few times. The rearrangement uses TRBV20-1 and TRBJ2-2, with 10 bases lining up with TRBD2. This CDR3 comprises 16 residues. Per germline, CDR1 DFQATT and CDR2 SNEGSKA (reference sequence). Trimming at V came to 3 bases and at J to 3 bases, leaving 7 bases not matched to a gene. The CDR3 is CSASRLAGVDTGELFF. The CDR3 region has the DNA TGCAGTGCTAGTCGGCTAGCGGGAGTCGACACCGGGGAGCTGTTTTTT.

This clonotype was counted a few times. The chain has TRBV10-3 and TRBJ2-7; D is unresolved. The germline V and J ends were trimmed by 0 bases and 1 base, with 10 bases remaining between them. Germline CDR1 reads ENHRY; CDR2 reads SYGVKD. This CDR3 comprises 15 residues. The CDR3 protein is CAISESVGNSYEQYF. CDR3 nucleotide sequence: TGTGCCATCAGTGAGTCGGTGGGGAATTCCTACGAGCAGTACTTC.

The table lists this clonotype with a few counts. The V gene is TRBV28, the J gene TRBJ1-3; D might be TRBD1 (6 bases). V lost 2 bases and J 3 bases, leaving 14 bases between the germline ends. The CDR3 length is 16 residues. Germline loops: CDR1 MDHEN, CDR2 SYDVKM. CDR3 residues: CASSLPGGFGGNTIYF. DNA for the CDR3: TGTGCCAGCAGTTTACCCGGGGGCTTCGGTGGAAACACCATATATTTT.